This record looks at one T cell receptor beta chain sequence and its context. Source study methods: Amplified reference gene primers provided the basis for estimating nucleated cell counts. Assay used: immunoSEQ multiplex PCR; TCRdb lists only in-frame clones, some missing. V, J and clone size derive from that table, while D and trimming were established from the DNA sequence. The sample records about 120,000 clones, more than 75% being singletons. The V and J ends lost 8 bases and 7 bases, in that order; junction bases with no gene match: 12. The CDR3 spans 16 residues. CDR1 is MDHEN and CDR2 is SYDVKM in the germline V gene. The data are from a study of blood T cell repertoires in COVID-19. Study-wide context: The United States, Italy and Spain supplied acute and convalescent COVID-19 samples. The analysed material was cDNA or gDNA that came from T cells, B-cell-depleted T cells, or PBMCs.

This chain uses TRBV28 with TRBJ2-2; TRBD2 aligns across 11 bases. Sequencing was done on a sample of peripheral blood. The receptor was isolated from a man between 60 and 75 years old with acute or convalescent COVID-19. The CDR3 loop is CASESPGLAAGGELFF. In DNA form, the CDR3 reads TGTGCCAGCGAGTCCCCGGGACTAGCGGCTGGCGGGGAGCTGTTTTTT.